These 15 T cell receptor beta chains were all obtained from the same sample, sequenced in a study of OX40 agonist ivuxolimab in advanced cancers. The table came from immunoSEQ multiplex PCR; TCRdb's copy has only in-frame clones and leaves some out. Here the sample spans 55,000 to 75,000 clones, 85% to 95% being singletons. The source material was CD4+ or CD8+ T cells sorted from blood, sampled in a trial of the OX40 agonist ivuxolimab. Receptor source: an adult with an advanced solid tumor such as melanoma, head and neck, liver or kidney cancer.

The chain uses TRBV7-2 and TRBJ1-5, with 8 positions matching TRBD1. The CDR3 covers 16 residues. Losses at the gene ends were 5 bases for V and 5 bases for J; bases not matched to a gene: 11. Germline values: CDR1 SGHTA, CDR2 FQGNSA. CDR3: CASSPQGAGPHQPQHF. CDR3 in DNA: TGTGCCAGCAGCCCTCAGGGGGCGGGCCCCCATCAGCCCCAGCATTTT. The entire variable domain, with the rest obtained from reference TRBV7-2 and TRBJ1-5, is as follows: GAGVSQSPSNKVTEKGKDVELRCDPISGHTALYWYRQSLGQGLEFLIYFQGNSAPDKSGLPSDRFSAERTGGSVSTLTIQRTQQEDSAVYLCASSPQGAGPHQPQHFGDGTRLSIL.

This rearrangement joins TRBV19 to TRBJ2-1; maybe TRBD2 (5 bases). The CDR3 spans 15 residues. Per the germline V gene, CDR1 is LNHDA and CDR2 is SQIVND (reference sequence). V lost 3 bases to trimming and J lost 0 bases, with 9 bases between them. This CDR3 reads CASSIERVSYNEQFF. The CDR3, as DNA: TGTGCCAGTAGTATCGAGAGGGTCTCCTACAATGAGCAGTTCTTC. Combining the CDR3 with reference TRBV19 and TRBJ2-1 gives the whole variable domain DGGITQSPKYLFRKEGQNVTLSCEQNLNHDAMYWYRQDPGQGLRLIYYSQIVNDFQKGDIAEGYSVSREKKESFPLTVTSAQKNPTAFYLCASSIERVSYNEQFFGPGTRLTVL.

This chain connects TRBV5-1 to TRBJ2-7; no firm D call. This CDR3 comprises 16 residues. The ends were cut back, 0 bases at V and 4 bases at J, with 17 bases in the middle. Germline assignment: CDR1 SGHRS and CDR2 YFSETQ. The CDR3 loop reads CASSLGFSSLSYEQYF. The CDR3 DNA follows: TGCGCCAGCAGCTTGGGCTTCTCGTCTTTGAGTTACGAGCAGTACTTC. The full variable domain, completed using reference TRBV5-1 and TRBJ2-7, is KAGVTQTPRYLIKTRGQQVTLSCSPISGHRSVSWYQQTPGQGLQFLFEYFSETQRNKGNFPGRFSGRQFSNSRSEMNVSTLELGDSALYLCASSLGFSSLSYEQYFGPGTRLTVT.

The genes are TRBV28 and TRBJ2-7; 7 nucleotides align to TRBD2. The V gene end was trimmed by 3 bases and the J gene end by 6 bases; junction bases not matched to a gene: 5. The CDR3 has 13 amino acids. The germline gives CDR1 MDHEN, CDR2 SYDVKM. This CDR3 reads CASSFSGTIEQYF. CDR3 coding DNA: TGTGCCAGCAGTTTCTCGGGGACTATCGAGCAGTACTTC.

The V call is TRBV30, the J call TRBJ2-7; the match to TRBD1 covers 8 bases. J lost 3 bases, V lost 2 bases, and 3 bases had no gene match. The germline V gene has CDR1 GTSNPN and CDR2 SVGIG (reference sequence). The CDR3 is 13 residues long. The CDR3 DNA sequence: TGTGCCTGGAGTACCGGACAGGGCTACGAGCAGTACTTC. Amino acid sequence: CAWSTGQGYEQYF.

V gene TRBV28 combines with J gene TRBJ2-3; D might be TRBD1 (7 bases). From germline, CDR1 is MDHEN and CDR2 SYDVKM. V shed 3 bases and J shed 5 bases, with 12 bases lying between them. This CDR3 has 14 residues. CDR3 region: CASSFRGTQDTQYF. CDR3 bases: TGTGCCAGCAGTTTCAGGGGGACTCAAGATACGCAGTATTTT.

This rearrangement joins TRBV11-2 to TRBJ2-7, with D possibly being TRBD2 (5 bases). The germline gives CDR1 SGHAT, CDR2 FQNNGV. The CDR3 runs 16 residues. V was shortened by 3 bases and J by 4 bases, with 19 bases between the two germline ends. The CDR3 bases are TGTGCCAGCAGCTTCGGCGGGCGGTCCGTGTTGTACGAGCAGTACTTC. Translating it yields CASSFGGRSVLYEQYF.

The chain has TRBV11-2 and TRBJ2-7; D not resolved. V was shortened by 0 bases and J by 4 bases, with 7 bases between the two germline ends. Per germline, CDR1 SGHAT and CDR2 FQNNGV. The CDR3 extends over 13 amino acids. CDR3 sequence reads: CASSLDSGYEQYF. CDR3 nucleotides: TGTGCCAGCAGCTTAGATTCCGGGTACGAGCAGTACTTC.

The J gene is TRBJ2-1, the V gene TRBV5-8; 7 bases are shared with TRBD1. In germline, CDR1 is SGHTS, CDR2 YDEGEE. The CDR3 is made up of 14 amino acids. J lost 9 bases, V lost 2 bases, and 8 bases had no gene match. CDR3 residues: CASSLTQQGTEQFF. The CDR3, as DNA: TGTGCCAGCAGCTTAACTCAACAGGGGACTGAGCAGTTCTTC.

The rearrangement joins TRBV11-2 to TRBJ2-2; D perhaps matches TRBD2 (6 bases). This CDR3 has 16 amino acids. Trimming stripped 2 bases from V and 0 bases from J, with 10 bases between. In germline, CDR1 is SGHAT, CDR2 FQNNGV. The CDR3 DNA is TGTGCCAGCAGCTTACACGCGGGACCGAACACCGGGGAGCTGTTTTTT. Protein sequence: CASSLHAGPNTGELFF.

The rearrangement uses TRBV9 and TRBJ2-5; D uncertain. The CDR3 has 13 residues. The germline V gene has CDR1 SGDLS and CDR2 YYNGEE. V was cut by 2 bases and J by 2 bases, with 7 bases left in between. CDR3 nucleotide sequence: TGTGCCAGCAGCGTGTCCGGTCAAGAGACCCAGTACTTC. It encodes CASSVSGQETQYF. The full variable domain, its missing parts supplied by reference TRBV9 and TRBJ2-5, is DSGVTQTPKHLITATGQRVTLRCSPRSGDLSVYWYQQSLDQGLQFLIQYYNGEERAKGNILERFSAQQFPDLHSELNLSSLELGDSALYFCASSVSGQETQYFGPGTRLLVL.

The chain recombines TRBV4-2 with TRBJ2-2; no clear D. CDR1 and CDR2 from the germline V gene are LGHNA and YNFKEQ. This CDR3 is 17 amino acids long. Trimming stripped 6 bases from V and 0 bases from J, with 17 bases between. CDR3 DNA sequence: TGTGCCAGCAGGGAGCAGAGCGTAGGGCCGAACACCGGGGAGCTGTTTTTT. Its translation is CASREQSVGPNTGELFF.

This chain uses TRBV4-3 with TRBJ2-7; no clear D. This CDR3 has 14 residues. V was trimmed by 0 bases and J by 4 bases, leaving 10 bases between them. Germline V gene sequence: CDR1 LGHNA, CDR2 YSLEER. CDR3 in DNA: TGCGCCAGCAGCCAAGAAAGCTATTCATACGAGCAGTACTTC. Translated: CASSQESYSYEQYF.

The rearrangement uses TRBV19 and TRBJ2-1; D is perhaps TRBD1 (5 bases). CDR1 and CDR2 from the germline V gene are LNHDA and SQIVND (reference sequence). Trimming left V 4 bases short and J 6 bases short, with 10 bases between. This CDR3 contains 13 residues. This chain's CDR3 is CASSTLDSNEQFF. The CDR3 nucleotides read TGTGCCAGTAGTACTTTAGACAGCAATGAGCAGTTCTTC.

The genes are TRBV5-4 and TRBJ1-6; no firm D call. The V gene's germline CDR1 is SGHNT and CDR2 YYREEE (reference sequence). V was pared by 3 bases and J by 10 bases, with 17 bases between. The CDR3 runs 15 residues. CDR3 sequence reads: CASSSDGDFGSPLHF. In DNA form, the CDR3 reads TGTGCCAGCAGCTCGGACGGAGACTTTGGATCACCCCTCCACTTT. Looking up the rest from reference TRBV5-4 and TRBJ1-6 gives the full variable domain: ETGVTQSPTHLIKTRGQQVTLRCSSQSGHNTVSWYQQALGQGPQFIFQYYREEENGRGNFPPRFSGLQFPNYSSELNVNALELDDSALYLCASSSDGDFGSPLHFGNGTRLTVT.